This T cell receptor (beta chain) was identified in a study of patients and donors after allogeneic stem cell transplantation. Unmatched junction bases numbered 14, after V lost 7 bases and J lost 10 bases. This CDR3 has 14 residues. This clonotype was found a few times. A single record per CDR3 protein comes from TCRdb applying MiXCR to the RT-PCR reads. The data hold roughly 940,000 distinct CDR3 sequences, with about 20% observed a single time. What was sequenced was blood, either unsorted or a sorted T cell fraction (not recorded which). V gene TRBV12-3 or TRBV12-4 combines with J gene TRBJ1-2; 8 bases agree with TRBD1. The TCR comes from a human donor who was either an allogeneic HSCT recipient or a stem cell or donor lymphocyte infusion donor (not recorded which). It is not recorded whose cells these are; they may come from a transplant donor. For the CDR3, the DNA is TGTGCCAGCAACCGACAGGGGCCTAGGGGGCACTACACCTTC. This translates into CASNRQGPRGHYTF.